This T cell receptor beta chain was sequenced during a study of circulating and synovial CD4+ cells in juvenile arthritis (TCRdb year 2014). Study-level background: Within each patient, the study compared the TCRbeta CDR3 repertoires of three groups: circulating HLA-DR+ CD4 T cells, bulk blood CD4 T cells, and synovial CD4 T cells. Repertoire sequencing aimed to confirm that a circulating synovial-like CD4 T cell subset was enriched in synovial clonotypes.

General findings and caveats noted by the study authors: Because T cell genome counts in CPL samples and bulk blood CD4 samples differed by at least an order of magnitude, sample-size effects were addressed. Circulating pathogenic-like lymphocytes were found to cluster with synovial T cells, and a substantially higher fraction of CDR3 sequences was shared with synovium by circulating pathogenic-like lymphocytes than by bulk blood. No difference between circulating pathogenic-like lymphocytes and bulk blood T cells was detected by traditional Vbeta family usage analysis. Because overlap with synovium was found to increase with sequencing depth, the full repertoire overlap was likely underestimated by the measured shared-clonotype fractions. Lower diversity was observed in synovial and circulating pathogenic-like lymphocyte repertoires than in bulk blood CD4 repertoires, and some CPL samples were found to be as oligoclonal as synovium.

Libraries were built with the immunoSEQ multiplex PCR assay. An external provider carried out the TCRbeta CDR3 sequencing as a commercial service. Processing in the source paper ran as follows. Productive nucleotide sequences and amino acid sequences obtained through in silico translation were used in the analyses. To equalise sample size, diversity was assessed as Renyi entropy across alpha values by taking the median of 200 repeated subsamples. Pairwise repertoire distance was calculated as one minus the Chao-modified Jaccard index, correcting for under-sampling, and used for clustering. Frequency-weighted overlap with synovial clonotypes was calculated across 200 sample sizes, using 200 draws without replacement for each, and the value reported was the one at the size of the smaller sample. TCRdb carries this immuneACCESS record with in-frame sequences only. Its versions omit some clonotypes, under half of them owing to an unresolved V gene in the studies checked, with the rest unexplained. Clone size and V and J calls were adopted from that table, with D and trimming inferred from the DNA. For this sample the table gives fewer than 40,000 clones, of which roughly 95% were detected only once. In total, the top ten clones hold 2.9% of the sample.

The sequenced samples were obtained from patients with active juvenile idiopathic arthritis. Sorting was carried out immediately after cells were thawed, and dead cells were excluded with Live/Dead Fixable Near-IR Stain. With regard to this clone: Its antigen is currently not known. No quality values exist for individual bases; no much larger clone is one base distant.

V has 4 bases trimmed and J has 0 bases trimmed; junction bases matching no gene number 9. CDR3 length: 18 amino acids, cysteine to phenylalanine. Here the CDR3 DNA is all that survives: 54 bases in frame from base 1. CDR1 SEHNR and CDR2 FQNEAQ are derived from the germline V gene (reference sequence). The sequenced sample was CD4+ T cells from blood. This receptor was taken from a human donor with juvenile idiopathic arthritis. This chain joins TRBV7-9 to TRBJ2-1, with 10 junctional bases fitting TRBD2. The CDR3 protein: CASSSGLAGVFSYNEQFF. The sequenced DNA is TGTGCCAGCAGCTCCGGCCTAGCGGGAGTATTCTCCTACAATGAGCAGTTCTTC.